A selection of T cell receptor beta chains follows, all from one sample in a study of blood T cell repertoires in COVID-19. The repertoire was sequenced with immunoSEQ multiplex PCR; TCRdb's copy has only in-frame clones and lacks some. Among about 150,000 clones listed, roughly 84% were seen once. The specimen was peripheral blood. The receptors were gathered from a man in his sixties or seventies with acute or convalescent COVID-19. The conserved cysteine and the conserved F or W are not part of the CDR3 here.

>TRBJ2-5|TRBV9
ASSGGSTGRGGDQETQY
>TRBJ1-5|TRBV7-8
ASSFGAGYQPQH
>TRBJ2-3|TRBV19
ASSAGTVADTQY
>TRBJ2-4|TRBV6-6
ASNIPRVPGDIQY
>TRBJ1-2|TRBV5-4
ASSTGLYNYGYT
>TRBJ1-2|TRBV7-9
ASSLGTGIYGYT
>TRBJ2-7|TRBV7-3
LAWARKEEEQY
>TRBJ2-7|TRBV28
ASSLHWGEGVYEQY
>TRBJ2-7|TRBV6-5
ASNWPVKDYEQY
>TRBJ2-7|TRBV5-6
ASRARIGLSGEQY
>TRBJ2-5|TRBV6-4
ASSDPLGQFQETQY
>TRBJ2-7|TRBV3-1/TRBV3-2
ASSRQGDEQY
>TRBJ2-5|TRBV4-1
ASSQPGTSGRETQY
>TRBJ1-1|TRBV27
ASNKTPNTEAF
>TRBJ2-2|TRBV5-1
ASSFASGDTGELF
>TRBJ1-5|TRBV6-2/TRBV6-3
ASSYNLGGGRSNQPQH
>TRBJ1-3|TRBV6-6
ASSQDRAGNTIY
>TRBJ2-1|TRBV15
ATSALREQF
>TRBJ2-5|TRBV6-5
ASSPIDRFQETQY
>TRBJ1-1|TRBV19
ASSIGGWTGATGLNTEAF
>TRBJ2-5|TRBV6-5
ASEPGQGWETQY
>TRBJ1-1|TRBV7-9
ASSLGSWNTEAF
>TRBJ2-1|TRBV12-5
ASGNIAGHMF
>TRBJ1-2|TRBV10-2
ASSELIPGQGRGYGYT
>TRBJ1-5|TRBV24-1
ATSEIYSNQPQH